The present TCR beta chain was sequenced within a study of CD8+ T cells in alopecia areata. About the research overall: Tofacitinib was taken orally by treated patients, and the dose was 5 to 10 mg twice daily.

As the sequencing template, cDNA was produced by extracting RNA and reverse transcribing it. The method was immunoSEQ multiplex PCR; TCRdb's version includes in-frame clones alone and lacks a portion of them. Seen here are 75,000 to 100,000 clones, over 40% observed once, and the top ten hold roughly 0.79%. The CDR3 has 15 residues. Per germline, CDR1 SGHRS and CDR2 YFSETQ. V shed 0 bases and J shed 8 bases, with 17 bases lying between them. The sample holds one count of this clone. Sequencing was carried out using CD4+ T cells sorted from blood. The chain uses TRBV5-1 and TRBJ1-2; D is undetermined. The receptor was isolated from a human donor with alopecia areata. In DNA, the CDR3 is TGCGCCAGCAGCTTGGACCGGACCGTCGCCGGGGGCTACACCTTC. Its translation: CASSLDRTVAGGYTF.